This TCR beta chain came from a study of PD-1 blockade in classical Hodgkin lymphoma. Notes on this clone: Its antigen remains unidentified.

The CDR3 length is 16 residues. Germline CDR1 SGHRS, CDR2 YFSETQ. The ends were cut back, 5 bases at V and 3 bases at J, with 20 bases in the middle. Study findings and constraints: CD4+ TCR diversity rose significantly by C4D1, and CD8+ TCR diversity did not. Sources of repertoire differences remain undefined, possibly disease activity or prior therapy. As was reported, newly diagnosed patients showed lower baseline TCR diversity than healthy donors did.

Time point meaning: cycle 4 day 1 (C4D1), after more than five weeks of nivolumab. Patients all relapsed after autologous stem cell transplantation, and there was variation in brentuximab vedotin exposure. Only in-frame clones appear in the TCRdb table, and some are missing; sequencing was by immunoSEQ multiplex PCR. The table shows roughly 60,000 clones, with about 92% occurring only once. The chain is built from TRBV5-1 and TRBJ1-1; D may be TRBD1 (6 bases). The sequence came from a human donor with classical Hodgkin lymphoma. The sample in question was peripheral blood mononuclear cells (PBMCs), obtained before the fourth cycle of nivolumab. CDR3 sequence: CASRVGGRGTDTEAFF. In DNA, the CDR3 is TGCGCCAGCAGAGTGGGGGGGCGGGGGACGGACACTGAAGCTTTCTTT.